This paragraph covers one T cell receptor beta chain sequence. Per germline, CDR1 MNHNY and CDR2 SVGAGI (reference sequence). The V gene lost 8 bases and the J gene lost 2 bases, with 9 bases spanning the gap. The CDR3 has 12 residues. Authors' processing steps: For nucleated cells, counts were estimated from reference gene primer amplification. The repertoire was sequenced with immunoSEQ multiplex PCR; TCRdb's copy has only in-frame clones and lacks some. V and J calls and clone size are given by that table; D and trimming were obtained from the DNA. The top ten clones hold approximately 6% of a sample with approximately 200,000 clones, about 87% of them seen once. This specimen comes from a study of blood T cell repertoires in COVID-19. Study details: From T cells, B-cell-depleted T cells, or PBMCs came the material, which was cDNA or gDNA.

The gene calls are TRBV6-6 and TRBJ2-5; D possibly corresponds to TRBD1 (5 bases). This receptor was taken from a man aged 55-75 years who had recovered from COVID-19. Sequences were obtained from peripheral blood. CDR3 sequence: CASSQAQETQYF. The CDR3 nucleotides are TGTGCCAGCTCACAGGCTCAAGAGACCCAGTACTTC.